This T cell receptor beta chain was profiled in a study of shared clonotypes between healthy human individuals. CDR1 and CDR2 (germline): KGHSH, LQKENI. The length of the CDR3 is 16 residues. With V trimmed by 8 bases and J by 4 bases, 11 bases remained unmatched. Assay used: immunoSEQ multiplex PCR; TCRdb lists only in-frame clones, some missing. The sample records about 480,000 clones, roughly 85% being singletons. Each sample came from a Caucasian adult donor living in Nashville, Tennessee. The table lists this clone with many counts. This chain connects TRBV18 to TRBJ2-1; 10 nucleotides align to TRBD2. The TCR originated in a middle-aged woman in good health. Some clones in this sample may be carry-over from other donors' samples. The sequencing input was PBMCs. The CDR3, as DNA: TGTGCCAGCACCTCCTCCGGGACTAGCGTTTACAATGAGCAGTTCTTC. Protein sequence: CASTSSGTSVYNEQFF.